Presented here are 5 T cell receptor beta chains from one specimen sequenced in a study of T cell responses to AZD1222 COVID-19 vaccine. Data came from immunoSEQ multiplex PCR; TCRdb stores just in-frame clones and leaves some out. The table records around 99,000 clones, approximately 92% of them present only once. The material sequenced was peripheral blood, taken on day 0 of AZD1222 vaccination. These TCRs come from an adult in good health.

The rearrangement uses TRBV9 and TRBJ1-4; TRBD1 aligns across 8 bases. Germline V gene sequence: CDR1 SGDLS, CDR2 YYNGEE. CDR3 length: 16 residues. Trimming cost V 3 bases and J 7 bases; bases outside gene matches: 11. The CDR3 DNA reads as TGTGCCAGCAGCGCAGAAGGACAGGGTTGGGGTGAAAAACTGTTTTTT. Residues: CASSAEGQGWGEKLFF.

The gene calls are TRBV19 and TRBJ2-6, with D possibly matching TRBD1 (6 bases). V was trimmed by 1 base and J by 0 bases, leaving 10 bases between them. Germline V CDR1 and CDR2: LNHDA, SQIVND (reference sequence). The CDR3 runs 17 residues. CDR3 in DNA: TGTGCCAGTAGTATAGGGGGGCGGACCTCTGGGGCCAACGTCCTGACTTTC. This sequence encodes CASSIGGRTSGANVLTF. Supplemented by reference TRBV19 and TRBJ2-6, the full variable domain reads DGGITQSPKYLFRKEGQNVTLSCEQNLNHDAMYWYRQDPGQGLRLIYYSQIVNDFQKGDIAEGYSVSREKKESFPLTVTSAQKNPTAFYLCASSIGGRTSGANVLTFGAGSRLTVL.

The chain employs TRBV7-9 and TRBJ1-1; D is undetermined. Trimming cost V 5 bases and J 5 bases, with 18 bases left between them. Germline values: CDR1 SEHNR, CDR2 FQNEAQ (reference sequence). The CDR3 loop spans 15 amino acids. CDR3 amino acids: CASSPLGSTGTEAFF. The CDR3, as DNA: TGTGCCAGCAGCCCCTTAGGGTCCACGGGAACTGAAGCTTTCTTT.

The V gene is TRBV3-1 (or the pseudogene TRBV3-2), the J gene TRBJ1-1, with D possibly TRBD1 on 6 matching bases. This CDR3 is built from 15 residues. The germline V gene has CDR1 LGHDT and CDR2 YNNKEL (reference sequence). The V gene lost 4 bases and the J gene lost 1 base, with 13 bases spanning the gap. As DNA, the CDR3 is TGTGCCAGCAGCCCGAGAAGCAGGGGGAACACTGAAGCTTTCTTT. Amino acid sequence: CASSPRSRGNTEAFF.

The gene calls are TRBV5-4 and TRBJ1-6; 8 bases line up with TRBD1. The CDR3 runs 18 residues. Unmatched junction bases numbered 13, after V lost 5 bases and J lost 3 bases. The germline gives CDR1 SGHNT, CDR2 YYREEE (reference sequence). The CDR3 DNA reads as TGTGCCAGCAGATCCGGGACAGGCAAGGACAGCTATAATTCACCCCTCCACTTT. It codes for CASRSGTGKDSYNSPLHF.